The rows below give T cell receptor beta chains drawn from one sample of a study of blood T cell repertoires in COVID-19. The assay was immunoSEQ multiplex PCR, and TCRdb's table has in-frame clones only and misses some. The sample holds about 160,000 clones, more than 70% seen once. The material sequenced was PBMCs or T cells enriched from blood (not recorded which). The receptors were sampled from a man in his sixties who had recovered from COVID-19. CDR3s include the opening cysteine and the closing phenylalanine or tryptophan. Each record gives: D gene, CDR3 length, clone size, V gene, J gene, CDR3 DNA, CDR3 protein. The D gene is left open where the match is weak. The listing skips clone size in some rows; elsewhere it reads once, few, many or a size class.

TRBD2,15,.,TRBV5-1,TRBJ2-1,TGCGCCAGCAGCTCCAACGAGCGGGGGGACCATGAGCAGTTCTTC,CASSSNERGDHEQFF
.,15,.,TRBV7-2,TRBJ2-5,TGTGCCAGCAGTTCACAGGGAGTACAACAAGAGACCCAGTACTTC,CASSSQGVQQETQYF
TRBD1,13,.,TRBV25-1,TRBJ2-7,TGTGCCAGCAGGGGGGACAGGGACTACGAGCAGTACTTC,CASRGDRDYEQYF
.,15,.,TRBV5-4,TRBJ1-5,TGTGCCAGCAGCTCGTCACCGGGGGGGCGGCAGCCCCAGCATTTT,CASSSSPGGRQPQHF
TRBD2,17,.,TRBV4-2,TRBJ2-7,TGTGCCAGCAGCCAAGATTGGCGGGGGGGTCGGGCCCGCGAGCAGTACTTC,CASSQDWRGGRAREQYF
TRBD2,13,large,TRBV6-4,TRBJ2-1,TGTGCCAGCAGTGACTCCGATAGCGGGGAGCAGTTCTTC,CASSDSDSGEQFF
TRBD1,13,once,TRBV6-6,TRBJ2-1,TGTGCCAGCAGTAGGGACAGCTACAATGAGCAGTTCTTC,CASSRDSYNEQFF
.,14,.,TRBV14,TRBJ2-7,TGTGCCAGCAGCCTTCTCGGCGGGCTCTACGAGCAGTACTTC,CASSLLGGLYEQYF
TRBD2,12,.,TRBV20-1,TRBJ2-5,TGCAGTGCTAGTAGCGGGGGGAAGACCCAGTACTTC,CSASSGGKTQYF
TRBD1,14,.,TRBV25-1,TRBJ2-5,TGTGCCAGCAGCACATGGGACAGCCAAGAGACCCAGTACTTC,CASSTWDSQETQYF
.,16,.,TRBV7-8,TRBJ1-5,TGTGCCAGCAGCTTAGGGATCACAGGGCTAAGACAGCCCCAGCATTTT,CASSLGITGLRQPQHF
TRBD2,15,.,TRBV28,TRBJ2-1,TGTGCCAGCAGTCGCGGGACTAGCGGGAGTAATGAGCAGTTCTTC,CASSRGTSGSNEQFF
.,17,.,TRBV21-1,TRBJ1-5,TGTGCCAGCAGCAAAGGGAGCAGGGGGTACGGTAATCAGCCCCAGCATTTT,CASSKGSRGYGNQPQHF
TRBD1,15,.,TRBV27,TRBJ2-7,TGTGCCAGCAGCCTGGCAGGGGACAGATTCTACGAGCAGTACTTC,CASSLAGDRFYEQYF
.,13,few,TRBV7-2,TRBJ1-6,TGTGCCAGCAGCTTAGCTCAAAATTCACCCCTCCACTTT,CASSLAQNSPLHF